These 25 T cell receptor beta chains share one sample of origin, sequenced in a study of T cell responses to AZD1222 COVID-19 vaccine. Assay used: immunoSEQ multiplex PCR; TCRdb lists only in-frame clones, some missing. Among 110,000 to 150,000 clones listed, approximately 90% were seen once. Specimen: peripheral blood, collected on day 0 of AZD1222 vaccination. These receptors originate from an adult in good health.

This clone came up once. Other DNA sequences in the same sample also yield this CDR3. This chain connects TRBV9 to TRBJ1-1; D gene unclear. Germline CDR1 SGDLS, CDR2 YYNGEE. The CDR3 runs to 12 residues. The V end lost 0 bases, the J end lost 5 bases, and 5 bases lay between the germline ends. The CDR3 region is CASSVGGTEAFF. CDR3 sequence (DNA): TGTGCCAGCAGCGTAGGAGGTACTGAAGCTTTCTTT.

This chain uses TRBV2 with TRBJ2-3, with TRBD1 identical over 10 bases. CDR1 SNHLY and CDR2 FYNNEI come from the germline V gene. V lost 8 bases to trimming and J lost 0 bases; unmatched junction nucleotides: 5. The CDR3 extends over 15 amino acids. CDR3 sequence: CASGRQGASTDTQYF. The CDR3 DNA is TGTGCCAGCGGCCGACAGGGGGCTAGCACAGATACGCAGTATTTT.

The rearrangement uses TRBV29-1 and TRBJ1-1, with D tentatively TRBD1 (6 bases). Germline assignment: CDR1 SQVTM and CDR2 ANQGSEA. The CDR3 sequence is 12 residues long. V was cut by 6 bases and J by 7 bases, with 15 bases left in between. The CDR3 is CSVVQGIGEAFF. CDR3 DNA: TGCAGCGTCGTACAGGGAATAGGTGAAGCTTTCTTT.

This rearrangement joins TRBV4-1 to TRBJ1-5; tentative D call: TRBD1 (6 bases). V gave up 1 base and J gave up 0 bases, with 7 bases separating them. The CDR3 runs to 15 residues. Germline CDR1 reads MGHRA; CDR2 reads YSYEKL. CDR3 in amino acids: CASSQVGGSNQPQHF. The CDR3 region has the DNA TGCGCCAGCAGCCAAGTAGGGGGTAGCAATCAGCCCCAGCATTTT.

The rearrangement links TRBV27 to TRBJ1-1; tentatively, D is TRBD1 (5 bases). V dropped 4 bases and J dropped 6 bases, with 21 bases sitting between them. Germline-derived CDR1 and CDR2 are MNHEY and SMNVEV (reference sequence). The CDR3 loop spans 16 amino acids. The DNA for the CDR3 is TGTGCCAGCAGTTCCAAGTTTTTGGGTCGGGGGGCTGAAGCTTTCTTT. The encoded protein is CASSSKFLGRGAEAFF.

The chain carries TRBV7-3 and TRBJ1-1; no clear D. The V gene lost 3 bases and the J gene lost 1 base, with 3 bases spanning the gap. Germline V lookup: CDR1 SGHTA, CDR2 FQGTGA. This CDR3 region has 12 residues. CDR3 DNA: TGTGCCAGCAGCTTCGGGAACACTGAAGCTTTCTTT. Amino acid sequence: CASSFGNTEAFF.

The chain couples TRBV11-2 to TRBJ1-2, with D uncertain. The length of the CDR3 is 13 residues. V dropped 5 bases and J dropped 0 bases, with 7 bases sitting between them. The germline CDR1 and CDR2 sequences are SGHAT and FQNNGV. The CDR3 region is CASSTTANYGYTF. The CDR3 nucleotides read TGTGCCAGCAGCACCACCGCTAACTATGGCTACACCTTC.

This clone has just one count. This chain joins TRBV7-6 and TRBJ1-1; 7 bases match TRBD1. The CDR3 length is 15 residues. Germline CDR1 is SGHVS and CDR2 is FNYEAQ. The J segment lost 0 bases and the V segment lost 2 bases, leaving 3 bases of the junction unmatched. The CDR3 sequence is CASSLSGGVNTEAFF. CDR3 coding DNA: TGTGCCAGCAGCTTATCAGGGGGGGTGAACACTGAAGCTTTCTTT.

V gene TRBV30 combines with J gene TRBJ1-1, with D perhaps TRBD1 (5 bases). The V gene lost 5 bases and the J gene lost 7 bases, with 14 bases spanning the gap. The CDR3 spans 12 residues. Germline V lookup: CDR1 GTSNPN, CDR2 SVGIG (reference sequence). The CDR3 sequence is CAWAGGGYEAFF. CDR3 sequence (DNA): TGTGCCTGGGCTGGTGGGGGGTATGAAGCTTTCTTT.

This clone was detected only a few times. The rearrangement uses TRBV4-2 and TRBJ2-3; possibly TRBD2 for D (6 bases). The CDR3 totals 14 residues. CDR1 LGHNA and CDR2 YNFKEQ come from the germline V gene. Trimming shortened V by 2 bases and J by 1 base, and 7 bases separated the two germline ends. The CDR3 region has the DNA TGTGCCAGCAGCCAACCTAGCGGCACAGATACGCAGTATTTT. The encoded protein is CASSQPSGTDTQYF.

The chain carries TRBV21-1 and TRBJ1-2. TRBV21-1 is a recognized pseudogene. The length of the CDR3 is 13 residues. The CDR3 DNA follows: TGTGCCAGCAGCAAAGTCGCCTATGAAGGCTACACCTTC. This sequence encodes CASSKVAYEGYTF.

This clone was picked up one time. The genes are TRBV5-1 and TRBJ1-1; no clear D gene. V lost 0 bases and J lost 7, with 10 bases in between. The CDR3 extends over 13 amino acids. The germline CDR1 and CDR2 sequences are SGHRS and YFSETQ. The CDR3 loop is CASSLASGLEAFF. CDR3 nucleotide sequence: TGCGCCAGCAGCTTGGCGTCAGGCCTTGAAGCTTTCTTT.

CDR3 residues: CASSLLGGGLFTYEQYF. The CDR3 DNA follows: TGTGCCAGCAGCTTATTGGGGGGAGGCCTTTTTACCTACGAGCAGTACTTC. V gene TRBV7-9 combines with J gene TRBJ2-7, with TRBD2 as a possible D gene (6 bases). The CDR3 spans 17 residues. Germline V gene lookup returns CDR1 SEHNR and CDR2 FQNEAQ (reference sequence). Trimming cost V 2 bases and J 2 bases, with 19 bases left between them.

The genes are TRBV9 and TRBJ2-1; D ambiguous. Germline V gene sequence: CDR1 SGDLS, CDR2 YYNGEE. The CDR3 has 12 residues. Trimming took 1 base from V and 11 from J, leaving 10 bases between them. CDR3 coding DNA: TGTGCCAGCAGCGTAAGTCCAGGCAAGCAGTTCTTC. Its translation is CASSVSPGKQFF.

V gene TRBV5-6 combines with J gene TRBJ2-4; D is uncertain. V gave up 1 base and J gave up 4 bases, with 9 bases separating them. The CDR3 contains 14 residues. CDR1 and CDR2 (germline): SGHDT, YYEEEE. The CDR3 reads CASSLTRVKNIQYF. The CDR3, as DNA: TGTGCCAGCAGCTTGACCCGAGTTAAAAACATTCAGTACTTC.

The rearrangement joins TRBV6-1 to TRBJ1-2; D ambiguous. The CDR3 sequence is 15 residues long. From germline, CDR1 is MNHNS and CDR2 SASEGT. V lost 0 bases, J lost 4 bases, and 12 bases lay in between. The chain's CDR3 is CASSEAGGRLYGYTF. Here the CDR3 DNA reads TGTGCCAGCAGTGAAGCAGGCGGACGCCTCTATGGCTACACCTTC.

This chain uses TRBV7-9 with TRBJ1-1, with D tentatively TRBD1 (6 bases). The CDR3 consists of 15 residues. V was cut by 10 bases and J by 8 bases, with 26 bases left in between. The germline gives CDR1 SEHNR, CDR2 FQNEAQ (reference sequence). This CDR3 is CATIRGGLNRKEAFF. In DNA, the CDR3 is TGTGCCACCATCAGGGGTGGGTTAAACCGAAAAGAAGCTTTCTTT.

The chain uses TRBV7-2 and TRBJ1-1; TRBD1 matches 9 bases. Germline CDR1 SGHTA, CDR2 FQGNSA. Trimming at V came to 6 bases and at J to 11 bases, leaving 16 bases not matched to a gene. CDR3 length: 15 residues. The CDR3 DNA reads TGTGCCAGCAGGCTCTTTTTGGGACAGGGTAAGGAGGCTTTCTTT. It encodes CASRLFLGQGKEAFF.

This clone was recorded only once. The CDR3 sequence is CASSRTAGDFF. The DNA of the CDR3 is TGTGCCAGCAGTCGGACAGCAGGGGATTTCTTT. The chain joins TRBV2 to TRBJ1-1, with D tentatively TRBD1 (6 bases). This CDR3 is built from 11 residues. Trimming cost V 5 bases and J 13 bases, with 14 bases left between them. CDR1 and CDR2 from the germline V gene are SNHLY and FYNNEI.

The gene calls are TRBV18 and TRBJ2-7; 9 positions agree with TRBD1. With V trimmed by 3 bases and J by 3 bases, 6 bases remained unmatched. CDR3 length: 15 residues. CDR1 is KGHSH and CDR2 is LQKENI in the germline V gene. The CDR3 region is CASSPRTGAHYEQYF. CDR3 in DNA: TGTGCCAGCTCACCTAGGACAGGGGCCCACTACGAGCAGTACTTC.

The rearrangement joins TRBV6-1 to TRBJ1-2; D call uncertain. This CDR3 has 16 amino acids. V lost 0 bases to trimming and J lost 2 bases, with 13 bases between them. Germline V gives CDR1 MNHNS, CDR2 SASEGT. The CDR3 region has the DNA TGTGCCAGCAGTGAAGCAGGGCCAGCCACCAACTATGGCTACACCTTC. Its protein is CASSEAGPATNYGYTF.

The chain carries TRBV12-3 or TRBV12-4 and TRBJ1-2; TRBD1 is a possible D gene (6 bases). V lost 6 bases, J lost 8 bases, and 16 bases lay in between. The CDR3 is made up of 13 amino acids. The CDR3 region has the DNA TGTGCCAGCAGCCGTTTGGGGGCGGGCGGCTACACCTTC. Residues: CASSRLGAGGYTF.

This rearrangement joins TRBV27 to TRBJ1-5; 8 bases map to TRBD1. Germline assignment: CDR1 MNHEY and CDR2 SMNVEV (reference sequence). CDR3 size: 15 residues. V lost 5 bases, J lost 4 bases, and 7 bases stayed unmatched. The CDR3 nucleotides read TGTGCCAGCAGTCCGGTCGGGACAGGTAATCAGCCCCAGCATTTT. This translates into CASSPVGTGNQPQHF.

The J gene is TRBJ1-2, the V gene TRBV2; D is ambiguous. With 1 base removed from V and 5 bases from J, the gap between germline ends came to 14 bases. Germline V gene lookup returns CDR1 SNHLY and CDR2 FYNNEI. This CDR3 contains 15 residues. CDR3 in DNA: TGTGCCAGCAGTGAAGGGGAGAGCCGGGCGTATGGCTACACCTTC. Translated: CASSEGESRAYGYTF.

This clone was detected a few times. This chain's CDR3 is CASEFVVNTEAFF. CDR3 DNA sequence: TGTGCCAGTGAGTTCGTTGTCAACACTGAAGCTTTCTTT. V and J are TRBV12-3 or TRBV12-4 and TRBJ1-1; D unclear. The CDR3 runs to 13 residues. V lost 9 bases and J lost 2, with 13 bases in between.